This T cell receptor (beta chain) was captured in a study of beta chain features in type 1 diabetes. Study-level points and caveats: Relative to healthy donors, patients appeared to have naive, central memory and Treg TCRB repertoires that were more similar.

Details on this clone: Its matching antigen is unknown.

The isolated RNA, all of it, was reverse transcribed, so expressed TCRB transcripts were what got sequenced. Measured with immunoSEQ multiplex PCR; TCRdb has only the in-frame clones, and not every one. The table records more than 150,000 clones, about 13% of them present only once. V trimming: 1 base; J trimming: 5 bases; junction bases outside the gene matches: 13. CDR3 size: 18 residues. CDR1 KGHSH and CDR2 LQKENI come from the germline V gene. The receptor was derived from a woman between 18 and 29 years old in good health. The chain joins TRBV18 to TRBJ1-4, with 7 bases fitting TRBD1. The material sequenced was central memory CD4+ T cells from blood. CDR3 amino acids: CASSPLGTGEVTNEKLFF. The CDR3 coding sequence is TGTGCCAGCTCACCACTAGGAACAGGGGAAGTCACGAATGAAAAACTGTTTTTT.